A single sample is the source of the 19 T cell receptor beta chains below, sequenced in a study of T cell repertoires in cytomegalovirus infection. A single record per CDR3 protein comes from TCRdb applying MiXCR to the reads. The repertoire holds 500,000 or so distinct CDR3 sequences, with 15% to 20% as singletons. Material: CD8+ T cells from PBMCs. The receptors were gathered from a human donor in good health (CMV status not recorded). Some clones in this sample may be carry-over from other donors' samples.

This clonotype has a count of ten or more. The CDR3 protein is CASSQDPPPKPDEQFF. CDR3 in DNA: TGCGCCAGCAGCCAAGATCCCCCCCCAAAACCGGATGAGCAGTTCTTC. The rearrangement joins TRBV4-1 to TRBJ2-1; D call uncertain. V lost 0 bases, J lost 8 bases, and 17 bases lay in between. The CDR3 is 16 residues long. The germline V gene has CDR1 MGHRA and CDR2 YSYEKL.

J is TRBJ2-7 and V is TRBV5-1, with TRBD1 matching 9 bases. The CDR3 contains 16 residues. Losses at the gene ends were 4 bases for V and 0 bases for J; bases not matched to a gene: 8. CDR1 and CDR2 (germline): SGHRS, YFSETQ. CDR3 in DNA: TGCGCCAGCAGCCCCGGACAGGGGTACGGCTCCTACGAGCAGTACTTC. It translates to CASSPGQGYGSYEQYF.

The rearrangement links TRBV7-9 to TRBJ2-7, with a possible D match to TRBD1 (7 bases). The ends were cut back, 8 bases at V and 5 bases at J, with 16 bases in the middle. From germline, CDR1 is SEHNR and CDR2 FQNEAQ (reference sequence). This CDR3 spans 13 amino acids. The CDR3 bases are TGTGCCAGCGGTCGACAGGGAGGTCACGAGCAGTACTTC. Translating gives CASGRQGGHEQYF.

There are a few counts of this clonotype. The rearrangement joins TRBV28 to TRBJ2-2; 8 bases match TRBD1. Per the germline V gene, CDR1 is MDHEN and CDR2 is SYDVKM. This CDR3 contains 15 residues. J gave up 6 bases and V 8 bases, and 11 bases lay outside the gene matches. CDR3 coding DNA: TGTGCCAGCGGCCGACAGGGGATTTTCCCCGGGGAGCTGTTTTTT. The encoded protein is CASGRQGIFPGELFF.

This clonotype was counted a single time. A much larger clonotype is one base distant, so this may be a read error. V and J are TRBV6-2 or TRBV6-3 and TRBJ2-1; 7 positions match TRBD2. Germline loops: CDR1 MNHEY, CDR2 SVGEGT. This CDR3 spans 13 amino acids. The CDR3 nucleotides read TGTGTCAGCAGTCGACATTCTAGCGGAGAGCAGTTCTTC. As protein: CVSSRHSSGEQFF.

With respect to this clonotype: One base away lies a much larger clone, so this may be a sequencing read error. The chain joins TRBV12-3 or TRBV12-4 to TRBJ2-4; 10 bases align to TRBD1. This CDR3 has 15 residues. The CDR3 nucleotides read TGTGCCAGCAGTTGGTCGGGACAGGGGAAAAACATGCAGTACTTC. Its translation is CASSWSGQGKNMQYF.

The sample holds a few counts of this clonotype. The V and J genes are TRBV19 and TRBJ2-3, with 9 nucleotides matching TRBD2. The CDR3 consists of 16 residues. The ends lost 5 bases at V and 4 bases at J; junction bases unmatched: 10. Germline V lookup: CDR1 LNHDA, CDR2 SQIVND (reference sequence). The CDR3 coding sequence is TGTGCCAGTAGTCTGGGGCGGGGGGGTAGATCAGATACGCAGTATTTT. Protein product: CASSLGRGGRSDTQYF.

The V gene is TRBV4-1, the J gene TRBJ2-3; possibly TRBD1 for D (6 bases). Deletions cut 0 bases from V and 1 base from J, with 11 bases between. The CDR3 runs 16 residues. Looked up from germline, CDR1 is MGHRA and CDR2 is YSYEKL. The CDR3 is CASSQDVGAGTDTQYF. The CDR3 DNA reads TGCGCCAGCAGCCAAGATGTGGGGGCGGGCACAGATACGCAGTATTTT.

This clonotype was detected a few times. CDR3 coding DNA: TGTGCCAGCACAACAACCTCCGGTGGATCAGAGACCCAGTACTTC. Residues: CASTTTSGGSETQYF. J is TRBJ2-5 and V is TRBV28; D is undetermined. The V gene lost 7 bases and the J gene lost 4 bases, with 19 bases spanning the gap. Germline V gene lookup returns CDR1 MDHEN and CDR2 SYDVKM. The CDR3 is made up of 15 amino acids.

This clonotype is a singleton in its sample. The CDR3: CASSLEGGLAGGSSEQYF. Here the CDR3 DNA reads TGTGCCAGCAGCTTAGAGGGGGGACTAGCGGGAGGAAGTTCCGAGCAGTACTTC. The chain links TRBV11-2 to TRBJ2-7; TRBD2 matches at 15 bases. After removal of 0 bases from V and 6 bases from J, the junction contained 9 bases not matched to a gene. The CDR3 is made up of 18 amino acids. Germline V gene data show CDR1 as SGHAT and CDR2 as FQNNGV.

This chain connects TRBV5-4 to TRBJ2-7; D call uncertain. Trimming left V 2 bases short and J 7 bases short, with 13 bases between. This CDR3 is 13 amino acids long. Germline V CDR1 and CDR2: SGHNT, YYREEE (reference sequence). DNA for the CDR3: TGTGCCAGCAGCTTAGACGGCGCGGAGGAGCAGTACTTC. Amino acids: CASSLDGAEEQYF.

V gene TRBV20-1 combines with J gene TRBJ1-3; no reliable D call. The CDR3 is 16 amino acids. The ends were cut back, 1 base at V and 2 bases at J, with 15 bases in the middle. Germline CDR1 is DFQATT and CDR2 is SNEGSKA (reference sequence). The CDR3 loop reads CSARGTAARPGNTIYF. The CDR3 DNA reads TGCAGTGCTAGAGGAACAGCGGCTCGACCTGGAAACACCATATATTTT.

This clonotype was picked up many times. This rearrangement joins TRBV6-5 to TRBJ1-5; TRBD1 matches at 9 bases. V trimming: 0 bases; J trimming: 15 bases; junction bases outside the gene matches: 6. Germline V CDR1 and CDR2: MNHEY, SVGAGI. The CDR3 totals 13 residues. The CDR3 DNA reads TGTGCCAGCAGTTACTCGGGGGGACAGGGTTGGCATTTT. Translating it yields CASSYSGGQGWHF.

As for this clonotype: The junction departs from the called germline gene at one end, perhaps through a read error. The V and J genes are TRBV2 and TRBJ2-1; D possibly corresponds to TRBD1 (5 bases). The length of the CDR3 is 11 residues. Per germline, CDR1 SNHLY and CDR2 FYNNEI. The CDR3 DNA reads TGTGCCAGTCTAAGAAGGGGTGAGCTGTTCTTC. This codes for CASLRRGELFF.

CDR3 loop: CATSSVNQPQHF. The CDR3 bases are TGTGCCACCAGCAGTGTAAATCAGCCCCAGCATTTT. The chain is built from TRBV15 and TRBJ1-5, with unresolved D. From germline, CDR1 is LNHNV and CDR2 YYDKDF (reference sequence). The CDR3 sequence is 12 residues long. V dropped 3 bases and J dropped 4 bases, with 4 bases sitting between them.

This clonotype has at least ten counts. The chain employs TRBV24-1 and TRBJ2-1; perhaps TRBD1 as D (6 bases). Looked up from germline, CDR1 is KGHDR and CDR2 is SFDVKD. There are 13 residues in the CDR3. V was clipped by 9 bases and J by 6 bases, with 14 bases between them. CDR3 protein: CATALRGSNEQFF. The CDR3 coding sequence is TGTGCCACCGCCCTAAGGGGGTCCAATGAGCAGTTCTTC.

This chain joins TRBV9 and TRBJ2-2; the D is unclear. The CDR3 runs 16 residues. V lost 2 bases to trimming and J lost 1 base, with 12 bases between them. Germline-derived CDR1 and CDR2 are SGDLS and YYNGEE. Written as DNA, the CDR3 is TGTGCCAGCAGCGTCTCTGCGGACCTGAACACCGGGGAGCTGTTTTTT. Residues: CASSVSADLNTGELFF. The entire variable domain, with the rest obtained from reference TRBV9 and TRBJ2-2, is as follows: DSGVTQTPKHLITATGQRVTLRCSPRSGDLSVYWYQQSLDQGLQFLIQYYNGEERAKGNILERFSAQQFPDLHSELNLSSLELGDSALYFCASSVSADLNTGELFFGEGSRLTVL.

The V call is TRBV18, the J call TRBJ1-1; D uncertain. CDR1 is KGHSH and CDR2 is LQKENI in the germline V gene. Trimming took 1 base from V and 0 from J, leaving 15 bases between them. The length of the CDR3 is 17 residues. The chain's CDR3 is CASSPQRRDTMNTEAFF. In nucleotides, the CDR3 is TGTGCCAGCTCACCACAGCGGAGGGATACCATGAACACTGAAGCTTTCTTT.

This clonotype was picked up a small number of times. This chain joins TRBV10-2 and TRBJ1-2, with no clear D. Looked up from germline, CDR1 is WSHSY and CDR2 is SAAADI. Trimming shortened V by 3 bases and J by 1 base, and 9 bases separated the two germline ends. The CDR3 loop spans 14 amino acids. The CDR3 region has the DNA TGCGCCAGCAGTGAAGTCAGCAGTAACTATGGCTACACCTTC. It codes for CASSEVSSNYGYTF.